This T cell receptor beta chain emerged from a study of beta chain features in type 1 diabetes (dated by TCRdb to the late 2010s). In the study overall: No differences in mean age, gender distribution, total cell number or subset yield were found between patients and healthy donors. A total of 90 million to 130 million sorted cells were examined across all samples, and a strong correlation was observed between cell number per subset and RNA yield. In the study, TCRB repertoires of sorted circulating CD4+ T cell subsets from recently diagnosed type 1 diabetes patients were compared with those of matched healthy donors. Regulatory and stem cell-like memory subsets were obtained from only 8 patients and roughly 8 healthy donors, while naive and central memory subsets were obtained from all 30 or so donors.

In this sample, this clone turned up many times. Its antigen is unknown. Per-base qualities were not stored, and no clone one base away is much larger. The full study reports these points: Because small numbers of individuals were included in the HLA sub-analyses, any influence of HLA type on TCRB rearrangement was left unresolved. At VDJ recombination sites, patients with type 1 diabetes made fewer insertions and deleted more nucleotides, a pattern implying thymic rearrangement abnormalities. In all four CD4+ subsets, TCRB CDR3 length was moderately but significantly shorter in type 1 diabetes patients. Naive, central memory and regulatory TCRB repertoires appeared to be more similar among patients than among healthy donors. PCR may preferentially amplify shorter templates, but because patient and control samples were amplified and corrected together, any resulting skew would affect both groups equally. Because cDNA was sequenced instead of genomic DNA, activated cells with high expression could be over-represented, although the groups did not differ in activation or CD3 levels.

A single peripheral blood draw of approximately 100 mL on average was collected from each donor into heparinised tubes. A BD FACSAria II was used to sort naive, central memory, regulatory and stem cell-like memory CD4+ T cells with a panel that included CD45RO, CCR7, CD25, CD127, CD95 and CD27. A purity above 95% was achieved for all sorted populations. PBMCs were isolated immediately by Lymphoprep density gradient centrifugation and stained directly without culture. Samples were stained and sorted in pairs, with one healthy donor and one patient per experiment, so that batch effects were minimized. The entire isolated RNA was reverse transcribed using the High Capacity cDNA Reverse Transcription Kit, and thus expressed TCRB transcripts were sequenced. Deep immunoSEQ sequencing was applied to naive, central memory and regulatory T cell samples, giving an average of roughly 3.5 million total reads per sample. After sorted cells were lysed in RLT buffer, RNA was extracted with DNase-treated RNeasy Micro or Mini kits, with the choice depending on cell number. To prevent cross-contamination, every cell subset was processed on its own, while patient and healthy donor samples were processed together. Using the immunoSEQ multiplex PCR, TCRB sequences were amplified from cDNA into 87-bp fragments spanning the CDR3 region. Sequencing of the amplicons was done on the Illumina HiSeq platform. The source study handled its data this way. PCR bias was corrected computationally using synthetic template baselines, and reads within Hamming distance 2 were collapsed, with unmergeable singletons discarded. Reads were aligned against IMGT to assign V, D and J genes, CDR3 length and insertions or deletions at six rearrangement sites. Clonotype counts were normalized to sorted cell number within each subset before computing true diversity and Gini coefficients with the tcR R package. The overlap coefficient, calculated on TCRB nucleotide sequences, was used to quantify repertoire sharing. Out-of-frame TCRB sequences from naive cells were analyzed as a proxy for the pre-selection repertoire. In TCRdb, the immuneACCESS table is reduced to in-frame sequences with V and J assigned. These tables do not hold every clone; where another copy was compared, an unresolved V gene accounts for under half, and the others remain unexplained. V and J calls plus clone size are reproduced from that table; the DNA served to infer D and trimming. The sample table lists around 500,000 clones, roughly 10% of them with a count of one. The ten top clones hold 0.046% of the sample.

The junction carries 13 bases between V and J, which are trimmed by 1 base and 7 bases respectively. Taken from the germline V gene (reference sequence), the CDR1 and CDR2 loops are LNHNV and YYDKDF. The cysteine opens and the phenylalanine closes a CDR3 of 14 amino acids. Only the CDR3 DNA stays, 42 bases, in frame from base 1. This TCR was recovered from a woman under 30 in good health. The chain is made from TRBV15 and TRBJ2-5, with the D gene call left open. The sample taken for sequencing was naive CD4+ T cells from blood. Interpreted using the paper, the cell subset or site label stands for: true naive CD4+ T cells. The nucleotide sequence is TGTGCCACCAGCAGAGGAGGTGCCCTAGGGACCCAGTACTTC. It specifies CATSRGGALGTQYF.